This is a list of T cell receptor beta chains from one sample in a study of identical twins. TCRdb fed the 5' RACE reads into MiXCR, producing one record per CDR3 protein. The sample yields approximately 260,000 distinct CDR3 sequences, around 15% seen once. Material for sequencing was memory (CD45RO+) T cells sorted from blood. The receptors derive from a young woman in good health. Each CDR3 is given with its conserved first and last residue. D genes are given only for firm matches. The size entry is marked missing in some rows and otherwise reads once, few, many or a size class.

abundance	j_gene	v_gene	len	d_gene	CDR3nt	CDR3aa
few	TRBJ2-7	TRBV6-6	13	.	TGTGCCAGCAGTTACGGACCGGTCTACGAGCAGTACTTC	CASSYGPVYEQYF
few	TRBJ1-3	TRBV4-3	15	.	TGCGCCAGCAGCCAACAAGCACATGGAGCGAACACCATATATTTT	CASSQQAHGANTIYF
few	TRBJ2-7	TRBV12-3/TRBV12-4	15	TRBD1	TGTGCCAGCAGGCAGACAGGGGGTAAGAACTACGAGCAGTACTTC	CASRQTGGKNYEQYF
many	TRBJ1-1	TRBV5-1	14	.	TGCGCCAGCAGTTCGGACGGTATGAACACTGAAGCTTTCTTT	CASSSDGMNTEAFF
many	TRBJ1-5	TRBV6-2/TRBV6-3	18	.	TGTGCCAGCAGTTCGCGCTATTCGGATACTTCATTCAATCAGCCCCAGCATTTT	CASSSRYSDTSFNQPQHF
.	TRBJ2-6	TRBV10-3	19	TRBD1	TGTGCCACCCAAGGGGGCCATGGGCAGGGTAGCTCTGGGGCCAACGTCCTGACTTTC	CATQGGHGQGSSGANVLTF
.	TRBJ1-1	TRBV7-9	16	TRBD1	TGTGCCAGCAGCCCGGGACAGGGGGCGCTGGACACTGAAGCTTTCTTT	CASSPGQGALDTEAFF
many	TRBJ2-1	TRBV10-2	16	TRBD2	TGCGCCAGCAGGGGGACTAGCGGGAGCTCCTACAATGAGCAGTTCTTC	CASRGTSGSSYNEQFF
.	TRBJ2-1	TRBV18	16	.	TGTGCCAGCTCCCTTTTAGGCGGGACCTTGATCAATGAGCAGTTCTTC	CASSLLGGTLINEQFF
many	TRBJ2-2	TRBV12-3/TRBV12-4	14	.	TGTGCCAGCGGGACCAGGGTCGCTACCGGGGAGCTGTTTTTT	CASGTRVATGELFF
.	TRBJ2-5	TRBV5-1	17	TRBD2	TGCGCCAGCAAGCTTTCACCGGGACTAGCGGGGCTAGAGACCCAGTACTTC	CASKLSPGLAGLETQYF